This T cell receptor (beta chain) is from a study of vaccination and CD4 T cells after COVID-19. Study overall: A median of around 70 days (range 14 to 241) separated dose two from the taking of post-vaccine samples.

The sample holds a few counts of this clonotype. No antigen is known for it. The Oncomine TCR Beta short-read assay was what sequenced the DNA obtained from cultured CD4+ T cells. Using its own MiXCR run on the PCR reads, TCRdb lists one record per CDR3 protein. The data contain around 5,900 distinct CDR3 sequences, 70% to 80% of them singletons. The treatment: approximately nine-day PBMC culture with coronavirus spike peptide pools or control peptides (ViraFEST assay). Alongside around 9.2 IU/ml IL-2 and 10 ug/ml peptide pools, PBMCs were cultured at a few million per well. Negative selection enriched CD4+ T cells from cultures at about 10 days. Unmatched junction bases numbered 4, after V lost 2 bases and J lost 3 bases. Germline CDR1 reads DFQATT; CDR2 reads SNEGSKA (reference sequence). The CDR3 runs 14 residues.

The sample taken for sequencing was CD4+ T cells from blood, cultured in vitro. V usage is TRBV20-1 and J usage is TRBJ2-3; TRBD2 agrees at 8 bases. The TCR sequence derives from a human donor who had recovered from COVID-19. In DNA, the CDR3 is TGCAGTGCTAGAAGCGGGAGAGGTACAGATACGCAGTATTTT. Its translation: CSARSGRGTDTQYF.